These 20 T cell receptor beta chains originate from one sample sequenced in a study of neurological immune-mediated disorders. TCRdb ran MiXCR on the 5' RACE reads and lists one entry per CDR3 protein. The table includes over 65,000 distinct CDR3 sequences, 2% to 3% detected once. The sample taken for sequencing was PBMCs. The receptors shown here come from a woman younger than 45 with multiple sclerosis.

This clonotype was recorded many times. The rearrangement uses TRBV12-3 or TRBV12-4 and TRBJ1-4; TRBD1 is a possible D gene (5 bases). V shed 5 bases and J shed 4 bases, with 11 bases lying between them. This CDR3 comprises 14 residues. CDR3 loop: CASSQGSRNEKLFF. The CDR3, as DNA: TGTGCCAGCAGTCAGGGAAGTCGTAATGAAAAACTGTTTTTT.

At least ten counts were recorded for this clonotype. The chain has TRBV20-1 and TRBJ2-1, with 10 bases that match TRBD2. The CDR3 is made up of 13 amino acids. Germline assignment: CDR1 DFQATT and CDR2 SNEGSKA (reference sequence). The V and J ends lost 7 bases and 8 bases, in that order; junction bases with no gene match: 8. The CDR3 protein is CSGSSGSFYEQFF. The CDR3 DNA reads as TGCAGTGGTTCTAGCGGGAGTTTCTATGAGCAGTTCTTC.

This clonotype came up many times. The chain uses TRBV7-2 and TRBJ1-1, with D hard to call. V gave up 5 bases and J gave up 6 bases, with 7 bases separating them. Germline values: CDR1 SGHTA, CDR2 FQGNSA. The CDR3 is 11 amino acids. The CDR3 loop reads CASSPPPEAFF. Here the CDR3 DNA reads TGTGCCAGCAGCCCCCCCCCTGAAGCTTTCTTT.

This clonotype was found many times. The chain combines TRBV9 with TRBJ2-3; 7 bases align to TRBD2. The CDR3 spans 18 residues. Germline lookup yields CDR1 SGDLS and CDR2 YYNGEE. V dropped 0 bases and J dropped 1; count of bases not matched to a gene: 11. Here the CDR3 reads CASSVEATSWGGTDTQYF. For the CDR3, the DNA is TGTGCCAGCAGCGTAGAAGCGACTAGCTGGGGGGGCACAGATACGCAGTATTTT. Complete variable domain (other parts from reference TRBV9 and TRBJ2-3): DSGVTQTPKHLITATGQRVTLRCSPRSGDLSVYWYQQSLDQGLQFLIQYYNGEERAKGNILERFSAQQFPDLHSELNLSSLELGDSALYFCASSVEATSWGGTDTQYFGPGTRLTVL.

V gene TRBV6-2 or TRBV6-3 combines with J gene TRBJ2-3, with 13 bases aligning to TRBD2. The CDR3 contains 17 residues. V lost 8 bases to trimming and J lost 6 bases; unmatched junction nucleotides: 14. CDR1 is MNHEY, CDR2 SVGEGT, per germline. The CDR3: CASGRLAGGLGTDTQYF. In nucleotides, the CDR3 is TGTGCCAGCGGAAGACTAGCGGGAGGCCTCGGGACGGATACGCAGTATTTT.

This clonotype was recorded many times. The rearrangement uses TRBV7-9 and TRBJ2-7; either TRBD1 or TRBD2 may fit D (5 bases each). With 5 bases removed from V and 4 bases from J, the gap between germline ends came to 21 bases. This CDR3 is built from 16 residues. Germline V gives CDR1 SEHNR, CDR2 FQNEAQ (reference sequence). The CDR3 is CASSLGPGTRSYEQYF. The CDR3 DNA reads TGTGCCAGCAGCCTGGGCCCAGGGACGAGGTCATACGAGCAGTACTTC.

This clonotype was recorded many times. The gene calls are TRBV5-1 and TRBJ1-2; TRBD1 might be the D (5 bases). V dropped 4 bases and J dropped 5 bases, with 21 bases sitting between them. Germline V gene data show CDR1 as SGHRS and CDR2 as YFSETQ. This CDR3 comprises 16 residues. CDR3 sequence: CASSPEPGLITYGYTF. The CDR3 DNA reads as TGCGCCAGCAGCCCCGAACCGGGACTGATTACTTATGGCTACACCTTC.

Many counts were recorded for this clonotype. The rearrangement joins TRBV7-2 to TRBJ1-1, with 7 nucleotides matching TRBD1. Germline V gives CDR1 SGHTA, CDR2 FQGNSA. There are 13 residues in the CDR3. J was trimmed by 6 bases and V by 5 bases; bases with no gene match: 6. CDR3 DNA: TGTGCCAGCAGCAGACAGGGTAATTCTGAAGCTTTCTTT. Residues: CASSRQGNSEAFF. Using reference TRBV7-2 and TRBJ1-1 for the parts outside the CDR3, the full variable domain is GAGVSQSPSNKVTEKGKDVELRCDPISGHTALYWYRQSLGQGLEFLIYFQGNSAPDKSGLPSDRFSAERTGGSVSTLTIQRTQQEDSAVYLCASSRQGNSEAFFGQGTRLTVV.

There are many counts of this clonotype. The chain recombines TRBV29-1 with TRBJ2-4, with no clear D. V gave up 6 bases and J gave up 5 bases, with 11 bases separating them. The CDR3 sequence is 12 residues long. The germline V gene encodes CDR1 SQVTM and CDR2 ANQGSEA. The CDR3 protein is CSVESAENIQYF. The CDR3 DNA reads as TGCAGCGTAGAAAGTGCAGAAAACATTCAGTACTTC. Drawing the rest from reference TRBV29-1 and TRBJ2-4, the complete variable domain is SAVISQKPSRDICQRGTSLTIQCQVDSQVTMMFWYRQQPGQSLTLIATANQGSEATYESGFVIDKFPISRPNLTFSTLTVSNMSPEDSSIYLCSVESAENIQYFGAGTRLSVL.

The table lists this clonotype with many counts. The V call is TRBV20-1, the J call TRBJ2-5; 10 bases are a match to TRBD1. The V gene end was trimmed by 0 bases and the J gene end by 5 bases; junction bases not matched to a gene: 6. CDR1 is DFQATT and CDR2 is SNEGSKA in the germline V gene (reference sequence). The length of the CDR3 is 15 residues. Here the CDR3 reads CSARDDRGLLETQYF. CDR3 coding DNA: TGCAGTGCTAGAGATGACAGGGGGCTATTGGAGACCCAGTACTTC.

In its sample, this clonotype was seen many times. This chain connects TRBV28 to TRBJ2-1; 9 nucleotides match TRBD2. Losses at the gene ends were 2 bases for V and 7 bases for J; bases not matched to a gene: 6. The CDR3 loop spans 15 amino acids. Germline V gene data show CDR1 as MDHEN and CDR2 as SYDVKM. The DNA of the CDR3 is TGTGCCAGCAGTTTAGGGACTAGCTTTACGAATGAGCAGTTCTTC. It is translated as CASSLGTSFTNEQFF.

The genes are TRBV25-1 and TRBJ1-2, with 7 bases fitting TRBD1. The CDR3 consists of 12 residues. The V gene end was trimmed by 4 bases and the J gene end by 5 bases; junction bases not matched to a gene: 1. Looked up from germline, CDR1 is MGHDK and CDR2 is SYGVNS. The DNA of the CDR3 is TGTGCCAGCAGTGCGACAGGGTATGGCTACACCTTC. This translates into CASSATGYGYTF.

This clonotype has a count of ten or more. V usage is TRBV5-8 and J usage is TRBJ1-5; 8 nucleotides line up with TRBD1. Germline V lookup: CDR1 SGHTS, CDR2 YDEGEE. The CDR3 is 17 amino acids. With V trimmed by 7 bases and J by 1 base, 13 bases remained unmatched. CDR3 DNA: TGTGCCAGCCAAGGACAGGGTTTCATCGGCAGCAATCAGCCCCAGCATTTT. Translation gives CASQGQGFIGSNQPQHF.

This clonotype was seen many times. This chain connects TRBV5-1 to TRBJ2-2; possible D gene TRBD1, 5 bases. Germline V gives CDR1 SGHRS, CDR2 YFSETQ. The CDR3 is 16 residues long. Trimming removed 4 bases at V and 4 bases at J, with 17 bases between. Here the CDR3 DNA reads TGCGCCAGCAGCGATAACCGTGACAGATTCACCGGGGAGCTGTTTTTT. This encodes CASSDNRDRFTGELFF.

This clonotype was recorded many times. This chain connects TRBV6-5 to TRBJ1-1; D unresolved. Trimming took 7 bases from V and 1 from J, leaving 16 bases between them. The V gene's germline CDR1 is MNHEY and CDR2 SVGAGI. The CDR3 covers 15 residues. For the CDR3, the DNA is TGTGCCAGCACCCTGACGGTGGGTAAGAACACTGAAGCTTTCTTT. Amino acids: CASTLTVGKNTEAFF.

This clonotype was counted many times. The chain has TRBV20-1 and TRBJ2-3; TRBD2 aligns across 10 bases. The junction had 8 bases not matched to a gene; V was cut back by 1 base and J by 4 bases. CDR1 DFQATT and CDR2 SNEGSKA come from the germline V gene (reference sequence). There are 16 residues in the CDR3. The CDR3 protein is CSARGMGLARADTQYF. The CDR3, as DNA: TGCAGTGCTAGAGGGATGGGACTAGCGAGGGCAGATACGCAGTATTTT.

At least ten counts were recorded for this clonotype. The chain combines TRBV3-1 with TRBJ2-1; 10 bases map to TRBD2. Germline loops: CDR1 LGHDT, CDR2 YNNKEL (reference sequence). J lost 7 bases, V lost 5 bases, and 17 bases had no gene match. The CDR3 covers 18 residues. CDR3 sequence: CASSFRGASGRAGNEQFF. The CDR3 nucleotides are TGTGCCAGCAGCTTCCGAGGGGCCAGCGGGAGGGCCGGGAATGAGCAGTTCTTC.

In this sample, this clonotype turned up many times. The chain employs TRBV12-3 or TRBV12-4 and TRBJ1-2; D is uncertain. The CDR3 covers 12 residues. V dropped 6 bases and J dropped 4 bases, with 9 bases sitting between them. The CDR3 protein is CASRLGGYGYTF. Here the CDR3 DNA reads TGTGCCAGCAGACTAGGAGGCTATGGCTACACCTTC.

Concerning this clonotype itself: A much larger clone lies a single base off, so this may be a read error. The chain carries TRBV20-1 and TRBJ1-3; weak D call: TRBD1 (5 bases). The V and J ends lost 6 bases and 3 bases respectively, with 18 bases between them. The CDR3 has 15 residues. CDR1 and CDR2 from the germline V gene are DFQATT and SNEGSKA (reference sequence). This chain's CDR3 is CSATDSGTYGNTIYF. As DNA, the CDR3 is TGCAGTGCAACTGACTCCGGGACCTATGGAAACACCATATATTTT.

The table lists this clonotype with many counts. This chain uses TRBV7-8 with TRBJ2-7, with 7 bases identical to TRBD2. Losses at the gene ends were 4 bases for V and 5 bases for J; bases not matched to a gene: 11. The germline gives CDR1 SGHVS, CDR2 FQNEAQ. This CDR3 contains 15 residues. CDR3 amino acids: CASSSGPSGMDEQYF. The CDR3 bases are TGTGCCAGCAGCTCCGGACCGAGCGGGATGGACGAGCAGTACTTC.